These T cell receptor beta chains were read from a single sample in a study of beta chain features in type 1 diabetes. Profiling relied on immunoSEQ multiplex PCR, and the TCRdb table lists in-frame clones only, not all of them. The sample yields approximately 100,000 clones, under 40% seen once. The sample taken for sequencing was stem cell memory CD4+ T cells from blood. These TCRs come from a woman under 30 in good health. Both conserved end residues are part of each CDR3. The order of the fields is D gene, V gene, J gene, clone size, CDR3 DNA, CDR3 protein. D genes are given only for firm matches. Not every row has a clone size; where given, it reads once, few, many or a size class.

NA	TRBV5-1	TRBJ2-1	NA	TGCGCCAGCAGCCTGACTAGGGGAGGTGGCAATGAGCAGTTCTTC	CASSLTRGGGNEQFF
TRBD2	TRBV29-1	TRBJ2-1	NA	TGCAGCCTCCCAGCGGGAGGTGGGTCCTACAATGAGCAGTTCTTC	CSLPAGGGSYNEQFF
TRBD2	TRBV28	TRBJ2-7	NA	TGTGCCACAGTAGCGGGTTACGAGCAGTACTTC	CATVAGYEQYF
NA	TRBV5-1	TRBJ1-2	NA	TGCGCCAGCAGCTTGGAGCGGGGAGGCTACACCTTC	CASSLERGGYTF
NA	TRBV10-3	TRBJ2-7	few	TGTGCCAGCAGTTACCGTTTCCGGGGAGAGCAGTACTTC	CASSYRFRGEQYF
NA	TRBV5-4	TRBJ2-1	NA	TGTGCCAGCAGCTTATGGGAGGAGGCCTCGCAGTTCTTC	CASSLWEEASQFF
NA	TRBV5-1	TRBJ2-7	NA	TGCGCCAGCAGCTTGGCCCTAGCCGGGGAAACCTACGAGCAGTACTTC	CASSLALAGETYEQYF
NA	TRBV18	TRBJ2-2	few	TGTGCCAGCTCAAACATAGCGGTGAACACCGGGGAGCTGTTTTTT	CASSNIAVNTGELFF
TRBD2	TRBV4-1	TRBJ2-7	NA	TGCGCCAGCAGCACCCCCCAACTAGCGGGTCCCCACGAGCAGTACTTC	CASSTPQLAGPHEQYF
NA	TRBV5-1	TRBJ2-6	NA	TGCGCCAGCAGCTTGATTCTCAGCTCTGGGGCCAACGTCCTGACTTTC	CASSLILSSGANVLTF
NA	TRBV4-1	TRBJ1-1	NA	TGCGCCAGCAGCCATCAGGGCGCAGGCGTCACTGAAGCTTTCTTT	CASSHQGAGVTEAFF
NA	TRBV5-5	TRBJ2-1	NA	TGTGCCAGCAGCTTCTGGGCCAATGAGCAGTTCTTC	CASSFWANEQFF
NA	TRBV7-9	TRBJ1-5	NA	TGTGCCAGCAGCTTAGACTCGGTCTGGGCGCCCCAGCATTTT	CASSLDSVWAPQHF
TRBD1	TRBV7-9	TRBJ1-4	NA	TGTGCCAGCAGCCGAACAGGGGAATTTCGAGAAAAACTGTTTTTT	CASSRTGEFREKLFF
TRBD2	TRBV5-1	TRBJ2-7	few	TGCGCCAGCAGCCGCGACGCGACTAGCGACCCCTACGAGCAGTACTTC	CASSRDATSDPYEQYF
NA	TRBV7-9	TRBJ2-7	NA	TGTGCCAGCAGCTTAACGACAGCCGAGCAGTACTTC	CASSLTTAEQYF
NA	TRBV27	TRBJ2-6	few	TGTGCCAGCAGTTTTTATGGACCGGTTTCGGGCAGGGTGAGATTTGGGGCCAACGTCCTGACTTTC	CASSFYGPVSGRVRFGANVLTF
NA	TRBV10-3	TRBJ2-6	few	TGTGCCATCAGTGGAAACAGGGTGCGAGGGGCCAACGTCCTGACTTTC	CAISGNRVRGANVLTF
TRBD2	TRBV10-3	TRBJ2-3	NA	TGTGCCATCAGTGAGTCGGGGAGGGTTGGCACAGATACGCAGTATTTT	CAISESGRVGTDTQYF
NA	TRBV18	TRBJ2-7	NA	TGTGCCAGCTCAGAGGGGGTACAGTACGAGCAGTACTTC	CASSEGVQYEQYF
TRBD2	TRBV28	TRBJ2-3	NA	TGTGCCAGCAAAGCGGGCGGGAGTGGCCCAGATACGCAGTATTTT	CASKAGGSGPDTQYF
NA	TRBV27	TRBJ1-1	few	TGTGCCAGCAGTTTATACCACCGGAGGACTGAAGCTTTCTTT	CASSLYHRRTEAFF
NA	TRBV7-9	TRBJ1-1	NA	TGTGCCAGCAGCTACCAGACAGTGAACACTGAAGCTTTCTTT	CASSYQTVNTEAFF
NA	TRBV10-3	TRBJ1-1	once	TGTGCCATCAGTGAGTCGGTGGTCCGAGGGTATACTGAAGCTTTCTTT	CAISESVVRGYTEAFF
NA	TRBV20-1	TRBJ2-5	NA	TGCAGTGCTACAGAAGAGACCCAGTACTTC	CSATEETQYF
TRBD2	TRBV7-9	TRBJ2-1	NA	TGTGCCAGCAGCCCCCGACTAGCGGGAGAGGATGAGCAGTTCTTC	CASSPRLAGEDEQFF
NA	TRBV7-2	TRBJ2-3	NA	TGTGCCAGCACCATTTCTTCTAGAGATACGCAGTATTTT	CASTISSRDTQYF
NA	TRBV7-9	TRBJ1-1	few	TGTGCCAGCAGCTTAGGGTCAGGGAGGACTGAAGCTTTCTTT	CASSLGSGRTEAFF
NA	TRBV6-6	TRBJ2-5	few	TGTGCCAGCAGTTACGGGGCCAGGGCTTCCCAAGAGACCCAGTACTTC	CASSYGARASQETQYF
TRBD1	TRBV18	TRBJ2-1	NA	TGTGCCAGCTCACCACAGGGACAGTGGGTTTACAATGAGCAGTTCTTC	CASSPQGQWVYNEQFF
TRBD1	TRBV19	TRBJ2-1	NA	TGTGCCAGTAGTACACACGGGGTACAGGGGAGCTCCTACAATGAGCAGTTCTTC	CASSTHGVQGSSYNEQFF
NA	TRBV28	TRBJ1-2	few	TGTGCCAGCAGAACCAGGGTTGGCTACACCTTC	CASRTRVGYTF
NA	TRBV4-3	TRBJ2-6	NA	TGCGCCAGCAGCCAAGGGGTGAACAGCCTGAGATTCTCTGGGGCCAACGTCCTGACTTTC	CASSQGVNSLRFSGANVLTF
NA	TRBV28	TRBJ1-5	NA	TGTGCCAGCAGTTTGTATCGGTTGGCCCAGCATTTT	CASSLYRLAQHF
TRBD2	TRBV6-6	TRBJ2-1	few	TGTGCCAGCGATGGGACTAGCGGGAGCTATGAGCAGTTCTTC	CASDGTSGSYEQFF
TRBD2	TRBV5-1	TRBJ2-1	once	TGCGCCAGCAGCTTGGTGGCGGGGGTGCGGTACAATGAGCAGTTCTTC	CASSLVAGVRYNEQFF
NA	TRBV7-2	TRBJ1-1	NA	TGTGCCAGCAGCTTAGTCCGGGAAAACACTGAAGCTTTCTTT	CASSLVRENTEAFF
TRBD2	TRBV18	TRBJ2-3	NA	TGTGCCAGCTCAGCCCTAGCGGGAGCGGATACGCAGTATTTT	CASSALAGADTQYF
NA	TRBV5-4	TRBJ2-1	NA	TGTGCCAGCAGCACCCTAGCGAATATTGAGCAGTTCTTC	CASSTLANIEQFF
TRBD2	TRBV7-2	TRBJ2-3	few	TGTGCCAGCAGCCCCACTCTAGCGGGCACAGATACGCAGTATTTT	CASSPTLAGTDTQYF
NA	TRBV2	TRBJ1-5	few	TGTGCCAGCAGTGACAGGGTCAATCAGCCCCAGCATTTT	CASSDRVNQPQHF